The present T cell receptor (beta chain) was sequenced within a study of blood T cell repertoires in COVID-19. Overall study: Some COVID-19 samples were acute and others convalescent; all came from the United States, Italy and Spain. From T cells, B-cell-depleted T cells, or PBMCs came the material, which was cDNA or gDNA.

Germline CDR1 reads MGHDK; CDR2 reads SYGVNS. V trimming: 5 bases; J trimming: 3 bases; junction bases outside the gene matches: 2. The CDR3 is 13 amino acids. In the study's own analysis: Reference gene primer amplification in the assay estimated nucleated cell counts. Using immunoSEQ multiplex PCR, the repertoire was profiled, and TCRdb retains in-frame clones only, with some absent. The D gene and trimming were derived from the DNA, and the V and J assignments and clone size from that table. This repertoire shows some 27,000 clones, roughly 85% found once; its top ten account for 15% to 20%. The chain has TRBV25-1 and TRBJ2-7; 9 bases line up with TRBD2. The TCR was taken from a human donor in a cohort sampled during active COVID-19. The sequencing input was peripheral blood. The CDR3 nucleotides are TGTGCCAGCAGTCTAGCGGGGAACTACGAGCAGTACTTC. Its protein is CASSLAGNYEQYF.